These 23 T cell receptor beta chains were all obtained from the same sample, sequenced in a study of regulatory T cells in long-lasting Graves disease. Time point in this sample: persistent/refractory GD, antithyroid drugs over 5 years with positive TRAb. PBMC-extracted RNA yielded the TCR library. Libraries of TCR beta came from iRepertoire HTBI primers plus Arm-PCR of CDR3 regions. TCRdb fed the multiplex PCR reads into MiXCR, producing one record per CDR3 protein. Of 700,000 or so distinct CDR3 sequences in the sample, 30% were seen once. Sequencing was performed on peripheral blood mononuclear cells (PBMCs), taken when the disease was refractory, from a patient treated with antithyroid drugs. Receptors were obtained from a female donor with Graves disease.

With respect to this clonotype: One junction end disagrees with the germline gene, perhaps due to a read error. The J gene is TRBJ1-1, the V gene TRBV11-2; D unresolved. This CDR3 has 16 amino acids. Germline V gives CDR1 SGHAT, CDR2 FQNNGV. The CDR3 sequence: CASSSGRTTMNTGAFF. For the CDR3, the DNA is TGTGCCAGCAGCTCCGGACGAACAACAATGAACACTGGAGCTTTCTTT.

For the CDR3, the DNA is TGTGCCAGCAGTCTCCACGGGAGGGGGACAGGGGCGAACACTGAAGCTTTCTTT. It codes for CASSLHGRGTGANTEAFF. The chain employs TRBV12-3 or TRBV12-4 and TRBJ1-1; 10 bases fit TRBD1. CDR3 size: 18 residues. V shed 5 bases and J 1 base; nucleotides not matched to a gene: 13.

The chain employs TRBV5-1 and TRBJ1-5, with D perhaps TRBD1 (6 bases). V gave up 4 bases and J gave up 7 bases, with 18 bases separating them. Germline values: CDR1 SGHRS, CDR2 YFSETQ. The CDR3 is 15 residues long. CDR3 in DNA: TGCGCCAGCAGCCAGAGGGGGGGGGACGGGCAGCCCCAGCATTTT. Protein: CASSQRGGDGQPQHF.

The chain uses TRBV19 and TRBJ1-2; 9 bases are shared with TRBD1. Losses at the gene ends were 3 bases for V and 7 bases for J; bases not matched to a gene: 3. CDR3 length: 13 residues. Germline CDR1 is LNHDA and CDR2 is SQIVND (reference sequence). This CDR3 is CASSIGTGSGYTF. The DNA for the CDR3 is TGTGCCAGTAGTATTGGGACAGGGAGTGGCTACACCTTC.

The gene calls are TRBV7-2 and TRBJ1-4; maybe TRBD1 (5 bases). The CDR3 has 15 residues. The V end lost 5 bases, the J end lost 0 bases, and 10 bases lay between the germline ends. The germline gives CDR1 SGHTA, CDR2 FQGNSA. The CDR3 region has the DNA TGTGCCAGCAGCCGGCAGACAGCAACTAATGAAAAACTGTTTTTT. As protein: CASSRQTATNEKLFF.

This clonotype appeared many times. V gene TRBV2 combines with J gene TRBJ1-5; the D is unclear. Trimming removed 3 bases from V and 6 bases from J, with 12 bases in between. The CDR3 runs 14 residues. Germline CDR1 reads SNHLY; CDR2 reads FYNNEI. CDR3 sequence: CASSEKHNLQPQHF. DNA of the CDR3: TGTGCCAGCAGTGAGAAACATAACCTTCAGCCCCAGCATTTT.

The gene calls are TRBV11-3 and TRBJ1-1; TRBD1 matches 9 bases. Germline lookup yields CDR1 SGHNT and CDR2 YENEEA. The CDR3 is made up of 18 amino acids. The V segment lost 4 bases and the J segment 0 bases; nucleotides outside the gene matches: 12. The CDR3: CASSSFGGGQGMNTEAFF. The CDR3 bases are TGTGCCAGCAGCTCTTTTGGGGGTGGACAGGGGATGAACACTGAAGCTTTCTTT.

The rearrangement joins TRBV2 to TRBJ2-7; 15 bases fit TRBD2. The CDR3 has 18 amino acids. J lost 0 bases, V lost 4 bases, and 7 bases had no gene match. The V gene's germline CDR1 is SNHLY and CDR2 FYNNEI. CDR3 residues: CASSGTSGRALSSYEQYF. CDR3 sequence (DNA): TGTGCCAGCAGTGGGACTAGCGGGAGGGCCCTGAGCTCCTACGAGCAGTACTTC.

V usage is TRBV29-1 and J usage is TRBJ1-1, with D hard to call. Germline-derived CDR1 and CDR2 are SQVTM and ANQGSEA. The CDR3 length is 13 residues. V dropped 3 bases and J dropped 0 bases, with 8 bases sitting between them. For the CDR3, the DNA is TGCAGCGTTGATCCTGGGTTGAACACTGAAGCTTTCTTT. It codes for CSVDPGLNTEAFF.

This clonotype was seen at least ten times. The chain is built from TRBV7-6 and TRBJ2-7, with TRBD1 identical over 7 bases. Germline CDR1 reads SGHVS; CDR2 reads FNYEAQ. Unmatched junction bases numbered 6, after V lost 5 bases and J lost 2 bases. The length of the CDR3 is 14 residues. The CDR3 loop is CASSRGTVPYEQYF. The CDR3 DNA reads as TGTGCCAGCAGCCGAGGGACAGTACCCTACGAGCAGTACTTC.

This clonotype was seen only a few times. V gene TRBV15 combines with J gene TRBJ2-2, with D perhaps matching TRBD2 (6 bases). Germline V lookup: CDR1 LNHNV, CDR2 YYDKDF (reference sequence). The CDR3 covers 14 residues. The V gene lost 5 bases and the J gene lost 2 bases, with 9 bases spanning the gap. CDR3: CATSWDFNTGELFF. The CDR3 DNA reads TGTGCCACCAGCTGGGACTTCAACACCGGGGAGCTGTTTTTT.

This chain joins TRBV5-1 and TRBJ2-7; D might be TRBD1 (5 bases). The ends were cut back, 2 bases at V and 2 bases at J, with 14 bases in the middle. Germline CDR1 is SGHRS and CDR2 is YFSETQ. The CDR3 has 15 amino acids. The CDR3 reads CASSFNQGNPYEQYF. DNA for the CDR3: TGCGCCAGCAGCTTCAACCAGGGAAACCCCTACGAGCAGTACTTC.

The chain carries TRBV10-1 and TRBJ2-5; no clear D. With 0 bases removed from V and 4 bases from J, the gap between germline ends came to 6 bases. CDR3 length equals 13 residues. Germline CDR1 reads WNHNN; CDR2 reads SYGVQD (reference sequence). The CDR3 is CASSESVLETQYF. The CDR3, as DNA: TGCGCCAGCAGTGAGTCGGTGCTAGAGACCCAGTACTTC.

This clonotype was picked up many times. The CDR3 here is CASSPRDRGYEQYF. CDR3 nucleotide sequence: TGTGCCAGCAGTCCCCGGGACAGGGGTTACGAGCAGTACTTC. V gene TRBV27 combines with J gene TRBJ2-7; 10 bases are a match to TRBD1. With 5 bases clipped from V and 4 bases from J, the junction kept 5 bases outside the gene matches. Germline V gene lookup returns CDR1 MNHEY and CDR2 SMNVEV (reference sequence). The CDR3 runs 14 residues.

This chain uses TRBV5-6 with TRBJ1-5, with D maybe TRBD1 (5 bases). Germline V gene sequence: CDR1 SGHDT, CDR2 YYEEEE. There are 16 residues in the CDR3. Trimming cost V 1 base and J 2 bases, with 13 bases left between them. The CDR3 here is CASSLTVPGRNQPQHF. CDR3 DNA: TGTGCCAGCAGCTTGACTGTCCCAGGGCGCAATCAGCCCCAGCATTTT. Together with reference TRBV5-6 and TRBJ1-5, the CDR3 gives the full variable domain: DAGVTQSPTHLIKTRGQQVTLRCSPKSGHDTVSWYQQALGQGPQFIFQYYEEEERQRGNFPDRFSGHQFPNYSSELNVNALLLGDSALYLCASSLTVPGRNQPQHFGDGTRLSIL.

The gene calls are TRBV2 and TRBJ2-6, with D hard to call. The CDR3 consists of 16 residues. Trimming took off 7 bases at V and 5 bases at J, with 18 bases between the two ends. CDR1 and CDR2 (germline): SNHLY, FYNNEI. CDR3 sequence: CASTLFQALRANVLTF. CDR3 sequence (DNA): TGTGCCAGCACCTTATTCCAGGCCCTAAGGGCCAACGTCCTGACTTTC.

A note on this clonotype: The CDR3 does not end in the conserved phenylalanine or tryptophan, so this is likely a read error. The genes are TRBV7-3 and TRBJ2-2, with D possibly TRBD2 on 6 matching bases. The CDR3 extends over 18 amino acids. V was trimmed by 1 base and J by 5 bases, leaving 20 bases between them. Per the germline V gene, CDR1 is SGHTA and CDR2 is FQGTGA. The CDR3 DNA follows: TGTGCCAGCAGCTTAATAGGGCGTGGGGGGTTCGGAACCGGGGAGCTGTTTTCT. The encoded protein is CASSLIGRGGFGTGELFS.

This clonotype was observed many times. The chain uses TRBV28 and TRBJ2-7; TRBD1 matches at 7 bases. Trimming removed 6 bases from V and 4 bases from J; junction bases left unmatched: 12. This CDR3 comprises 15 residues. From germline, CDR1 is MDHEN and CDR2 SYDVKM. In nucleotides, the CDR3 is TGTGCCAGCAGGGGCCAGGGGGAAAGGAGTTACGAGCAGTACTTC. Protein sequence: CASRGQGERSYEQYF.

The rearrangement links TRBV3-1 to TRBJ1-5, with 7 bases that match TRBD1. Germline V lookup: CDR1 LGHDT, CDR2 YNNKEL (reference sequence). V gave up 5 bases and J gave up 1 base; unmatched junction bases: 5. The length of the CDR3 is 15 residues. The CDR3 DNA is TGTGCCAGCAGCAGGGACAGTCGGAGCAATCAGCCCCAGCATTTT. It codes for CASSRDSRSNQPQHF.

This chain links TRBV12-3 or TRBV12-4 with TRBJ1-6; the D is unclear. V was trimmed by 4 bases and J by 9 bases, leaving 10 bases between them. The CDR3 spans 13 residues. The DNA for the CDR3 is TGTGCCAGCAGTTACGGAAACGGTTCACCCCTCCACTTT. It is translated as CASSYGNGSPLHF.

J is TRBJ1-1 and V is TRBV10-3; 8 bases are shared with TRBD1. Germline V gene data show CDR1 as ENHRY and CDR2 as SYGVKD. J was trimmed by 4 bases and V by 6 bases; bases with no gene match: 7. The CDR3 sequence is 14 residues long. CDR3 in amino acids: CAIRPQGESTEAFF. DNA for the CDR3: TGTGCCATCAGACCACAGGGGGAGAGCACTGAAGCTTTCTTT.

CDR3 sequence reads: CASSSKRQGGFYGYTF. In DNA form, the CDR3 reads TGTGCCAGCAGCTCGAAGAGGCAGGGGGGATTCTATGGCTACACCTTC. This chain links TRBV7-9 with TRBJ1-2; 7 positions match TRBD1. The CDR3 totals 16 residues. V shed 4 bases, J shed 4 bases, and the junction held 12 bases outside the gene matches. Germline lookup yields CDR1 SEHNR and CDR2 FQNEAQ (reference sequence).

The table lists this clonotype with a few counts. The V gene is TRBV6-5, the J gene TRBJ1-2, with 8 bases that match TRBD1. Trimming took 4 bases from V and 4 from J; bases not matched to a gene: 5. CDR3 length: 14 amino acids. Germline V gene sequence: CDR1 MNHEY, CDR2 SVGAGI. The CDR3 DNA follows: TGTGCCAGCAGTTCCAACAGGGGGTTCTATGGCTACACCTTC. This gives the protein CASSSNRGFYGYTF.